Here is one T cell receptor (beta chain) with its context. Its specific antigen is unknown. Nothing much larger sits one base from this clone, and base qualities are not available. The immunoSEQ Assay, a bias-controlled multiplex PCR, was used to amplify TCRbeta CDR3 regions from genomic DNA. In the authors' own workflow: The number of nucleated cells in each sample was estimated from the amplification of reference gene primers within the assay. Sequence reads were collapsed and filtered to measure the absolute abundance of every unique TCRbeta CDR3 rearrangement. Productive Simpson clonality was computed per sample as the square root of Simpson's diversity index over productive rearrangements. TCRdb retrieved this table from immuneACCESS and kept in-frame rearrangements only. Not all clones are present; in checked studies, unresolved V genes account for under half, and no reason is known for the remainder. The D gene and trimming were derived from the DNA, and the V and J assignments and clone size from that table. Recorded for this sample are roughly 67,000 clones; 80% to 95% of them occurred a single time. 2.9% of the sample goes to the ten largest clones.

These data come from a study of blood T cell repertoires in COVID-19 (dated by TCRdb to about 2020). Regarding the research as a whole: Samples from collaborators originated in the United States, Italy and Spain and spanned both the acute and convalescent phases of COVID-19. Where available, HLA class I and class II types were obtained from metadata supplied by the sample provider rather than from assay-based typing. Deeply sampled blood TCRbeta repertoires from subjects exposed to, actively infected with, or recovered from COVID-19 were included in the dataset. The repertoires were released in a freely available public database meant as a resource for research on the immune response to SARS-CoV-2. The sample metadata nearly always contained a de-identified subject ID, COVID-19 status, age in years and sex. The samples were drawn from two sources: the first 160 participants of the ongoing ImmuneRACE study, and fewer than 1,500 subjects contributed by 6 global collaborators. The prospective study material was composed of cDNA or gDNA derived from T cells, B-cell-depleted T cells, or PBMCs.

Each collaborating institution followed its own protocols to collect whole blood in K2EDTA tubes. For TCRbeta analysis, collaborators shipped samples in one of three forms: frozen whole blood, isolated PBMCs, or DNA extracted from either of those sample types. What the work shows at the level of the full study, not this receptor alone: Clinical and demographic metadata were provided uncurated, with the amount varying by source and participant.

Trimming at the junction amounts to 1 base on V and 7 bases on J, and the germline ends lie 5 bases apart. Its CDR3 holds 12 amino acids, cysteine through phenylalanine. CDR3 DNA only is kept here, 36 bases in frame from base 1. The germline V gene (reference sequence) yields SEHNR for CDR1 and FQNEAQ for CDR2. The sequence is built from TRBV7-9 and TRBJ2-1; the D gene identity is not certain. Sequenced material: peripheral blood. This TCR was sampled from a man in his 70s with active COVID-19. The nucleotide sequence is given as TGTGCCAGCAGCTTAGTAGAGAATGAGCAGTTCTTC. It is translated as CASSLVENEQFF.